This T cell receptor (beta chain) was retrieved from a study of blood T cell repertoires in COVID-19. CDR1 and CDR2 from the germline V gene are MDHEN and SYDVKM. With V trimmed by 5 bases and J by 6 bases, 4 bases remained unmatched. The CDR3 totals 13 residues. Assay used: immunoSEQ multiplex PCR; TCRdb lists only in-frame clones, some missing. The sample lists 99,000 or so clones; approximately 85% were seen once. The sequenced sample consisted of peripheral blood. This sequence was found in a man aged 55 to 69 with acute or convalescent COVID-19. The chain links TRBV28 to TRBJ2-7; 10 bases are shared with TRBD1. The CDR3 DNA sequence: TGTGCCAGCAGTCCCCGGACAGGGGGCGAGCAGTACTTC. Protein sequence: CASSPRTGGEQYF.